Presented here are 26 T cell receptor beta chains from one specimen sequenced in a study of shared clonotypes between healthy human individuals. Profiling relied on immunoSEQ multiplex PCR, and the TCRdb table lists in-frame clones only, not all of them. Of 800,000 to 1,200,000 clones in the sample, 75% to 85% were seen once. The sequencing sample was made of memory CD4+ T cells from PBMCs. The subset denotes: CD45RA-negative fraction. Receptor source: a young man in good health. Some clones in this sample may be carry-over from other donors' samples.

This clone was seen a few times. The V and J genes are TRBV28 and TRBJ1-2, with TRBD1 as a possible D gene (5 bases). The germline CDR1 and CDR2 sequences are MDHEN and SYDVKM. The CDR3 loop spans 15 amino acids. V gave up 5 bases and J gave up 6 bases, with 19 bases separating them. CDR3 sequence reads: CASSPAGVPLHGYTF. CDR3 in DNA: TGTGCCAGCAGTCCTGCGGGGGTACCACTCCATGGCTACACCTTC.

This chain joins TRBV7-3 and TRBJ2-1, with 7 bases identical to TRBD1. V gave up 0 bases and J gave up 2 bases; unmatched junction bases: 1. The germline CDR1 and CDR2 sequences are SGHTA and FQGTGA. CDR3 length: 15 residues. As DNA, the CDR3 is TGTGCCAGCAGCTTAACGGGACAGCCCTACAATGAGCAGTTCTTC. This gives the protein CASSLTGQPYNEQFF.

This clone was counted a single time. The rearrangement links TRBV6-1 to TRBJ1-3; D is ambiguous. Germline CDR1 is MNHNS and CDR2 is SASEGT. The CDR3 is 15 residues long. The V end was cut by 4 bases, the J end by 3 bases, with 13 bases between. CDR3 sequence reads: CASSVFWNFGNTIYF. The CDR3, as DNA: TGTGCCAGCAGTGTGTTCTGGAACTTTGGAAACACCATATATTTT.

The chain has TRBV7-2 and TRBJ2-1; unclear D gene. Between the trimmed V and J ends, which lost 2 bases and 15 bases, there was a span of 14 bases. Germline assignment: CDR1 SGHTA and CDR2 FQGNSA. This CDR3 has 12 residues. The CDR3 region is CASSLLRSLPFF. CDR3 in DNA: TGTGCCAGCAGCTTACTCCGTAGCCTCCCGTTCTTC.

The chain employs TRBV28 and TRBJ2-7, with 11 positions matching TRBD2. CDR3 length: 16 residues. CDR1 and CDR2 (germline): MDHEN, SYDVKM. Germline trimming cut 3 bases from V and 3 bases from J; bases unmatched to any gene: 7. CDR3 DNA: TGTGCCAGCAGTTTGGGGGGACTAGCGGACCTCTACGAGCAGTACTTC. Translating it yields CASSLGGLADLYEQYF.

V usage is TRBV28 and J usage is TRBJ1-2; D gene unclear. CDR3 length: 14 amino acids. Per the germline V gene, CDR1 is MDHEN and CDR2 is SYDVKM. V lost 8 bases and J lost 1, with 14 bases in between. As DNA, the CDR3 is TGTGCCAGCCGGAGGACGGTTAATAACTATGGCTACACCTTC. Its translation: CASRRTVNNYGYTF.

J is TRBJ2-1 and V is TRBV30, with TRBD2 matching over 13 bases. CDR3 size: 16 residues. Germline CDR1 and CDR2: GTSNPN and SVGIG (reference sequence). V shed 3 bases and J 2 bases; nucleotides not matched to a gene: 4. This chain's CDR3 is CAWRGTSGTTYNEQFF. The CDR3 region has the DNA TGTGCCTGGAGAGGGACTAGCGGGACCACCTACAATGAGCAGTTCTTC.

The chain has TRBV28 and TRBJ2-7, with D perhaps matching TRBD2 (5 bases). The CDR3 is 13 amino acids. V gave up 5 bases and J gave up 3 bases, with 11 bases separating them. Germline V gene lookup returns CDR1 MDHEN and CDR2 SYDVKM. Here the CDR3 reads CASSRGRVYEQYF. Written as DNA, the CDR3 is TGTGCCAGCAGTCGGGGTAGGGTCTACGAGCAGTACTTC.

The chain has TRBV7-2 and TRBJ1-2; 7 nucleotides match TRBD1. The CDR3 sequence is 14 residues long. Germline V lookup: CDR1 SGHTA, CDR2 FQGNSA. Losses at the gene ends were 2 bases for V and 7 bases for J; bases not matched to a gene: 7. For the CDR3, the DNA is TGTGCCAGCAGCTTACCAACCACAGGGGTTGGCTACACCTTC. Translation: CASSLPTTGVGYTF.

The J gene is TRBJ1-5, the V gene TRBV7-8; 8 nucleotides match TRBD1. Losses at the gene ends were 3 bases for V and 4 bases for J; bases not matched to a gene: 2. The germline V gene has CDR1 SGHVS and CDR2 FQNEAQ. CDR3 length: 14 amino acids. Here the CDR3 reads CASSLDRVNQPQHF. In DNA form, the CDR3 reads TGTGCCAGCAGCTTGGACAGGGTAAATCAGCCCCAGCATTTT.

This clone came up a few times. The J gene is TRBJ2-7, the V gene TRBV5-1; D gene unclear. The germline V and J ends were trimmed by 7 bases and 2 bases, with 19 bases remaining between them. CDR3 length equals 15 residues. Germline lookup yields CDR1 SGHRS and CDR2 YFSETQ. This CDR3 reads CASAVAAGDTYEQYF. The DNA for the CDR3 is TGCGCCAGCGCGGTCGCGGCAGGTGATACCTACGAGCAGTACTTC.

V is TRBV5-1 and J is TRBJ1-1; D is undetermined. CDR1 and CDR2 (germline): SGHRS, YFSETQ. Trimming took 4 bases from V and 0 from J, leaving 10 bases between them. The CDR3 spans 14 residues. CDR3 in amino acids: CASSPTAVNTEAFF. The CDR3 bases are TGCGCCAGCAGCCCTACTGCTGTGAACACTGAAGCTTTCTTT.

Remarks on this clone: A much larger clone differs by one base, so this may be a read error. V and J are TRBV6-1 and TRBJ1-2, with TRBD1 identical over 7 bases. V lost 5 bases and J lost 6; bases outside the gene matches: 3. The V gene's germline CDR1 is MNHNS and CDR2 SASEGT. This CDR3 has 12 residues. Written as DNA, the CDR3 is TGTGCCAGCAGTTTACAGGGGAATGGCTACACCTTC. It specifies CASSLQGNGYTF.

The chain recombines TRBV4-2 with TRBJ2-7; tentative D call: TRBD1 (6 bases). Trimming pared 1 base from V and 0 bases from J, leaving 10 bases between. This CDR3 comprises 15 residues. Germline CDR1 is LGHNA and CDR2 is YNFKEQ. The CDR3: CASSQVQGSSYEQYF. The CDR3 coding sequence is TGTGCCAGCAGCCAAGTACAGGGAAGCTCCTACGAGCAGTACTTC.

This clone was seen a handful of times. The rearrangement uses TRBV6-1 and TRBJ1-4; D perhaps matches TRBD1 (6 bases). Between the trimmed V and J ends, which lost 6 bases and 8 bases, there was a span of 16 bases. Per germline, CDR1 MNHNS and CDR2 SASEGT. The CDR3 runs to 14 residues. Written as DNA, the CDR3 is TGTGCCAGCAGGGGGGCAGGGTGGAACGAAAAACTGTTTTTT. It is translated as CASRGAGWNEKLFF.

J is TRBJ2-5 and V is TRBV19; TRBD1 matches 7 bases. This CDR3 spans 14 amino acids. V trimming: 5 bases; J trimming: 5 bases; junction bases outside the gene matches: 8. The germline V gene encodes CDR1 LNHDA and CDR2 SQIVND (reference sequence). The CDR3 DNA follows: TGTGCCAGTAGTCTTTGGACAGGCCACGAGACCCAGTACTTC. This gives the protein CASSLWTGHETQYF.

About this clone: A single base separates this from a much larger clone, so it may be a read error. Distinct nucleotide sequences in the sample also encode this CDR3. The gene calls are TRBV28 and TRBJ2-5, with D unclear. This CDR3 spans 11 amino acids. V was trimmed by 4 bases and J by 2 bases, leaving 2 bases between them. Germline V lookup: CDR1 MDHEN, CDR2 SYDVKM. The DNA for the CDR3 is TGTGCCAGCAGTTATCAAGAGACCCAGTACTTC. This encodes CASSYQETQYF.

The J gene is TRBJ2-7, the V gene TRBV10-3, with TRBD1 identical over 7 bases. The CDR3 loop spans 16 amino acids. The germline V gene encodes CDR1 ENHRY and CDR2 SYGVKD. V lost 4 bases to trimming and J lost 0 bases; unmatched junction nucleotides: 9. The CDR3 coding sequence is TGTGCCATCAGTGGACTCCCGACAGGGTACTCCTACGAGCAGTACTTC. Its translation is CAISGLPTGYSYEQYF.

The J gene is TRBJ1-5, the V gene TRBV19, with 7 bases that match TRBD1. Germline values: CDR1 LNHDA, CDR2 SQIVND (reference sequence). The CDR3 is made up of 14 amino acids. The J segment lost 3 bases and the V segment lost 7 bases, leaving 6 bases of the junction unmatched. The CDR3 spells CASMGRGDNQPQHF. DNA of the CDR3: TGTGCCAGTATGGGCAGGGGGGACAATCAGCCCCAGCATTTT.

The rearrangement links TRBV4-1 to TRBJ2-1; D gene unclear. This CDR3 contains 16 residues. Germline values: CDR1 MGHRA, CDR2 YSYEKL. The V and J ends lost 0 bases and 2 bases respectively, with 11 bases between them. CDR3 amino acids: CASSQDDRATYNEQFF. The DNA for the CDR3 is TGCGCCAGCAGCCAAGATGATCGGGCCACCTACAATGAGCAGTTCTTC.

The V call is TRBV28, the J call TRBJ2-7, with 9 bases that match TRBD2. Per germline, CDR1 MDHEN and CDR2 SYDVKM. The CDR3 length is 14 residues. Trimming at V came to 7 bases and at J to 4 bases, leaving 8 bases not matched to a gene. The chain's CDR3 is CASTTLAGLYEQYF. CDR3 in DNA: TGTGCCAGCACCACCCTAGCGGGGTTATACGAGCAGTACTTC.

There are many counts of this clone. The chain joins TRBV30 to TRBJ2-5; 7 bases match TRBD2. The ends lost 4 bases at V and 2 bases at J; junction bases unmatched: 4. This CDR3 has 13 residues. Germline V gene sequence: CDR1 GTSNPN, CDR2 SVGIG (reference sequence). This CDR3 is CAWTGGRQETQYF. For the CDR3, the DNA is TGTGCCTGGACGGGGGGACGACAAGAGACCCAGTACTTC.

The chain's CDR3 is CASSITGGNTIYF. The CDR3 coding sequence is TGTGCCAGCAGTATTACAGGGGGAAACACCATATATTTT. V usage is TRBV27 and J usage is TRBJ1-3, with D tentatively TRBD1 (6 bases). This CDR3 is 13 amino acids long. Between the trimmed V and J ends, which lost 5 bases and 4 bases, there was a span of 9 bases. The V gene's germline CDR1 is MNHEY and CDR2 SMNVEV (reference sequence).

This clone occurred once. The chain employs TRBV28 and TRBJ1-5, with D perhaps matching TRBD1 (6 bases). V was cut by 3 bases and J by 0 bases, with 12 bases left in between. The CDR3 spans 16 residues. Germline-derived CDR1 and CDR2 are MDHEN and SYDVKM. The CDR3: CASSFLGARSNQPQHF. CDR3 nucleotide sequence: TGTGCCAGCAGTTTCTTGGGGGCGCGTAGCAATCAGCCCCAGCATTTT.

The chain joins TRBV7-9 to TRBJ2-5; TRBD1 matches at 8 bases. The CDR3 spans 17 residues. J lost 2 bases, V lost 5 bases, and 13 bases had no gene match. CDR1 and CDR2 (germline): SEHNR, FQNEAQ (reference sequence). CDR3 nucleotides: TGTGCCAGCAGCCCACAATCCGGAAGACAGGGGCAAGAGACCCAGTACTTC. As protein: CASSPQSGRQGQETQYF.

In this sample, this clone turned up a few times. The same CDR3 can be traced to other DNA sequences in this sample. V gene TRBV5-1 combines with J gene TRBJ2-5, with D unclear. The CDR3 has 13 amino acids. The germline V gene encodes CDR1 SGHRS and CDR2 YFSETQ. V was trimmed by 0 bases and J by 1 base, leaving 4 bases between them. The CDR3 is CASSLGVQETQYF. The DNA for the CDR3 is TGCGCCAGCAGCTTGGGCGTCCAAGAGACCCAGTACTTC.